Shown below are 26 T cell receptor beta chains from a single sample sequenced in a study of cytotoxic CD8 clonotypes in ibrutinib-treated CLL. Using immunoSEQ multiplex PCR, the repertoire was profiled, and TCRdb retains in-frame clones only, with some absent. This sample carries roughly 130,000 clones, 75% to 85% of them seen once, and the ten largest clones take more than 10%. Sequenced here: PBMCs, sampled after 12 months of ibrutinib treatment. These TCRs come from a human donor with chronic lymphocytic leukemia.

The V call is TRBV9, the J call TRBJ1-1; D perhaps matches TRBD1 (6 bases). The CDR3 has 13 residues. Germline V gene lookup returns CDR1 SGDLS and CDR2 YYNGEE. The germline V and J ends were trimmed by 1 base and 8 bases, with 12 bases remaining between them. For the CDR3, the DNA is TGTGCCAGCAGCGTAAGGTATCAGGGGGAAGCTTTCTTT. It specifies CASSVRYQGEAFF. The variable domain in full, completed from reference TRBV9 and TRBJ1-1, reads DSGVTQTPKHLITATGQRVTLRCSPRSGDLSVYWYQQSLDQGLQFLIQYYNGEERAKGNILERFSAQQFPDLHSELNLSSLELGDSALYFCASSVRYQGEAFFGQGTRLTVV.

The rearrangement uses TRBV7-9 and TRBJ1-1; 8 bases are a match to TRBD1. In germline, CDR1 is SEHNR, CDR2 FQNEAQ (reference sequence). The ends lost 6 bases at V and 0 bases at J; junction bases unmatched: 3. The CDR3 is 14 amino acids. CDR3 nucleotide sequence: TGTGCCAGCAGAGCGGACAGGGTGAACACTGAAGCTTTCTTT. It encodes CASRADRVNTEAFF.

The CDR3 DNA is TGTGCCAGCAGTACAACAGGGGGCGCCTACGAGCAGTACTTC. Protein: CASSTTGGAYEQYF. The chain couples TRBV27 to TRBJ2-7; 9 bases agree with TRBD1. Unmatched junction bases numbered 4, after V lost 5 bases and J lost 2 bases. The CDR3 is 14 amino acids. Germline V gene sequence: CDR1 MNHEY, CDR2 SMNVEV (reference sequence).

This rearrangement joins TRBV4-3 to TRBJ2-1; D perhaps matches TRBD1 (6 bases). Trimming left V 4 bases short and J 3 bases short, with 19 bases between. The V gene's germline CDR1 is LGHNA and CDR2 YSLEER. This CDR3 region has 17 residues. CDR3 loop: CASSPPPWGHHYNEQFF. The CDR3 nucleotides read TGCGCCAGCAGCCCCCCACCGTGGGGACATCACTACAATGAGCAGTTCTTC.

The chain is built from TRBV19 and TRBJ2-1, with TRBD1 identical over 8 bases. The CDR3 is 15 residues long. Germline assignment: CDR1 LNHDA and CDR2 SQIVND (reference sequence). V was clipped by 2 bases and J by 8 bases; unmatched bases: 8. DNA for the CDR3: TGTGCCAGTAGTATAACCTTTAAACAGGGGGATGAGCAGTTCTTC. This codes for CASSITFKQGDEQFF.

The chain combines TRBV19 with TRBJ1-2; D is undetermined. CDR3 size: 11 residues. Looked up from germline, CDR1 is LNHDA and CDR2 is SQIVND (reference sequence). V dropped 7 bases and J dropped 2 bases, with 5 bases sitting between them. The CDR3 here is CASKWNYGYTF. DNA for the CDR3: TGTGCCAGTAAATGGAACTATGGCTACACCTTC. The variable domain in full, with the rest retrieved from reference TRBV19 and TRBJ1-2, is DGGITQSPKYLFRKEGQNVTLSCEQNLNHDAMYWYRQDPGQGLRLIYYSQIVNDFQKGDIAEGYSVSREKKESFPLTVTSAQKNPTAFYLCASKWNYGYTFGSGTRLTVV.

In its sample, this clone was seen a few times. This rearrangement joins TRBV6-4 to TRBJ1-5, with TRBD1 matching 7 bases. After removal of 3 bases from V and 5 bases from J, the junction contained 4 bases not matched to a gene. CDR1 is MRHNA and CDR2 is SNTAGT in the germline V gene. This CDR3 comprises 14 residues. CDR3 sequence reads: CASSEQGSDQPQHF. The CDR3 bases are TGTGCCAGCAGTGAACAGGGGTCCGATCAGCCCCAGCATTTT.

This chain uses TRBV4-2 with TRBJ1-2; possibly TRBD1 for D (5 bases). V lost 3 bases and J 4 bases, leaving 6 bases between the germline ends. This CDR3 is built from 12 residues. Germline lookup yields CDR1 LGHNA and CDR2 YNFKEQ. Here the CDR3 reads CASSQGTYGYTF. CDR3 DNA sequence: TGTGCCAGCAGCCAGGGGACCTATGGCTACACCTTC.

The chain joins TRBV7-9 to TRBJ1-4; D is perhaps TRBD1 (5 bases). From germline, CDR1 is SEHNR and CDR2 FQNEAQ (reference sequence). V was trimmed by 2 bases and J by 10 bases, leaving 11 bases between them. CDR3 length equals 13 residues. The CDR3 sequence is CASSLFGAGKLFF. CDR3 nucleotides: TGTGCCAGCAGCTTATTTGGGGCCGGAAAACTGTTTTTT.

Only one count was recorded for this clone. This chain links TRBV20-1 with TRBJ2-5; 8 nucleotides agree with TRBD2. CDR1 is DFQATT and CDR2 is SNEGSKA in the germline V gene (reference sequence). The CDR3 extends over 11 amino acids. The V and J ends lost 7 bases and 4 bases, in that order; junction bases with no gene match: 2. Written as DNA, the CDR3 is TGCAGTGGGACTAGCCTAGAGACCCAGTACTTC. Its translation is CSGTSLETQYF.

The chain joins TRBV2 to TRBJ2-3, with 8 nucleotides matching TRBD1. V lost 1 base and J lost 4; bases outside the gene matches: 7. Germline loops: CDR1 SNHLY, CDR2 FYNNEI. The CDR3 is made up of 16 amino acids. CDR3 nucleotides: TGTGCCAGCAGTGAAGGGACAGGGTTAACCTCAGATACGCAGTATTTT. It specifies CASSEGTGLTSDTQYF.

The chain carries TRBV4-3 and TRBJ2-4, with D hard to call. The CDR3 sequence is 16 residues long. The germline gives CDR1 LGHNA, CDR2 YSLEER. V lost 1 base and J 2 bases, leaving 12 bases between the germline ends. The CDR3 sequence is CASSQGARVPKNIQYF. The CDR3 coding sequence is TGCGCCAGCAGCCAAGGCGCCCGGGTTCCCAAAAACATTCAGTACTTC.

V is TRBV28 and J is TRBJ2-4, with D tentatively TRBD2 (6 bases). The ends were cut back, 6 bases at V and 6 bases at J, with 12 bases in the middle. Germline-derived CDR1 and CDR2 are MDHEN and SYDVKM. The length of the CDR3 is 13 residues. CDR3 sequence: CASRGGGPNIQYF. The DNA for the CDR3 is TGTGCCAGCAGGGGAGGCGGCCCAAACATTCAGTACTTC. The full variable domain, its missing parts supplied by reference TRBV28 and TRBJ2-4, is DVKVTQSSRYLVKRTGEKVFLECVQDMDHENMFWYRQDPGLGLRLIYFSYDVKMKEKGDIPEGYSVSREKKERFSLILESASTNQTSMYLCASRGGGPNIQYFGAGTRLSVL.

The V call is TRBV28, the J call TRBJ1-2; TRBD1 is a possible D gene (6 bases). Germline V gene lookup returns CDR1 MDHEN and CDR2 SYDVKM. The CDR3 is 11 residues long. Between the trimmed V and J ends, which lost 10 bases and 8 bases, there was a span of 14 bases. This chain's CDR3 is CATRAGAGYTF. The DNA for the CDR3 is TGTGCCACTCGGGCGGGGGCAGGCTACACCTTC.

This clone was recorded a few times. CDR3 sequence reads: CASSESGTGVLGEKLFF. In nucleotides, the CDR3 is TGTGCCAGCAGTGAATCTGGGACAGGGGTTTTGGGGGAAAAACTGTTTTTT. The J gene is TRBJ1-4, the V gene TRBV25-1; 10 bases align to TRBD1. The length of the CDR3 is 17 residues. Germline V CDR1 and CDR2: MGHDK, SYGVNS. Germline trimming cut 1 base from V and 8 bases from J; bases unmatched to any gene: 10.

This clone was detected once. This chain joins TRBV27 and TRBJ2-7; perhaps D is TRBD1 or TRBD2 (5 bases each). Germline lookup yields CDR1 MNHEY and CDR2 SMNVEV (reference sequence). Trimming cost V 6 bases and J 5 bases, with 20 bases left between them. CDR3 length: 15 amino acids. The CDR3 region has the DNA TGTGCCAGCAGCCTGACCCCCGGGACCCGGGACGAGCAGTACTTC. Amino acids: CASSLTPGTRDEQYF.

CDR3 loop: CASMGSVSYEQYF. The DNA of the CDR3 is TGCGCCAGCATGGGTAGCGTATCCTACGAGCAGTACTTC. The chain has TRBV5-1 and TRBJ2-7, with D possibly matching TRBD2 (5 bases). The V and J ends lost 6 bases and 1 base respectively, with 11 bases between them. CDR1 and CDR2 (germline): SGHRS, YFSETQ. This CDR3 comprises 13 residues.

The V call is TRBV10-3, the J call TRBJ1-4, with a weak D call TRBD1 (5 bases). Per germline, CDR1 ENHRY and CDR2 SYGVKD. V was trimmed by 3 bases and J by 10 bases, leaving 21 bases between them. The CDR3 runs to 16 residues. CDR3 DNA: TGTGCCATCAGTGACTACACTTGGGACTCCCAGGGAAAACTGTTTTTT. This gives the protein CAISDYTWDSQGKLFF.

The rearrangement joins TRBV7-2 to TRBJ2-1; D gene ambiguous. The CDR3 has 12 residues. Germline loops: CDR1 SGHTA, CDR2 FQGNSA. V dropped 2 bases and J dropped 7 bases, with 6 bases sitting between them. The CDR3 reads CASSLQRNEQFF. CDR3 nucleotides: TGTGCCAGCAGCTTACAGAGGAATGAGCAGTTCTTC.

The CDR3 loop reads CASSNAGGYEQYF. CDR3 nucleotide sequence: TGTGCCAGTAGTAACGCGGGAGGCTACGAGCAGTACTTC. The chain carries TRBV19 and TRBJ2-7, with TRBD2 identical over 8 bases. The V gene end was trimmed by 4 bases and the J gene end by 3 bases; junction bases not matched to a gene: 2. Germline CDR1 and CDR2: LNHDA and SQIVND (reference sequence). The CDR3 spans 13 residues.

The CDR3 DNA reads as TGTGCCAGCAGCTTGGGCCCCTTGGTTCGGAATGAGCAGTTCTTC. This gives the protein CASSLGPLVRNEQFF. The chain couples TRBV5-4 to TRBJ2-1; D unclear. The length of the CDR3 is 15 residues. V shed 0 bases and J shed 7 bases, with 14 bases lying between them. Germline CDR1 SGHNT, CDR2 YYREEE (reference sequence).

This sequence joins TRBV5-1 and TRBJ2-7; 14 bases match TRBD2. The CDR3 consists of 16 residues. V dropped 3 bases and J dropped 7; count of bases not matched to a gene: 9. Germline CDR1 reads SGHRS; CDR2 reads YFSETQ. CDR3 region: CASSSGLAGAAWEQYF. The CDR3 DNA follows: TGCGCCAGCAGCTCGGGACTAGCGGGAGCGGCTTGGGAGCAGTACTTC.

This chain uses TRBV19 with TRBJ2-5; D call uncertain. CDR3 length: 12 amino acids. V lost 6 bases and J lost 1, with 6 bases in between. Germline V CDR1 and CDR2: LNHDA, SQIVND (reference sequence). CDR3 nucleotides: TGTGCCAGTAGCGGTAGCCAAGAGACCCAGTACTTC. It yields the protein CASSGSQETQYF.

V and J are TRBV7-6 and TRBJ2-1; 10 bases map to TRBD2. The germline V gene has CDR1 SGHVS and CDR2 FNYEAQ. V lost 5 bases to trimming and J lost 4 bases; unmatched junction nucleotides: 8. The CDR3 sequence is 16 residues long. CDR3 sequence reads: CASSPGGTSVYNEQFF. CDR3 bases: TGTGCCAGCAGCCCAGGGGGGACTAGCGTGTACAATGAGCAGTTCTTC. The full variable domain, completed using reference TRBV7-6 and TRBJ2-1, is GAGVSQSPRYKVTKRGQDVALRCDPISGHVSLYWYRQALGQGPEFLTYFNYEAQQDKSGLPNDRFSAERPEGSISTLTIQRTEQRDSAMYRCASSPGGTSVYNEQFFGPGTRLTVL.

This clone has a single count. The gene calls are TRBV4-2 and TRBJ1-1; no clear D gene. In germline, CDR1 is LGHNA, CDR2 YNFKEQ. V lost 0 bases, J lost 8 bases, and 13 bases lay in between. This CDR3 has 14 amino acids. CDR3 residues: CASSQDRGLIEAFF. CDR3 sequence (DNA): TGTGCCAGCAGCCAAGATAGAGGCCTTATAGAAGCTTTCTTT.

The chain joins TRBV7-6 to TRBJ1-1; 7 bases fit TRBD1. Germline values: CDR1 SGHVS, CDR2 FNYEAQ. The CDR3 runs 14 residues. V dropped 5 bases and J dropped 0; count of bases not matched to a gene: 3. The CDR3 spells CASSLQGMNTEAFF. CDR3 in DNA: TGTGCCAGCAGCCTACAGGGGATGAACACTGAAGCTTTCTTT. Full variable domain (outside the CDR3, taken from reference TRBV7-6 and TRBJ1-1): GAGVSQSPRYKVTKRGQDVALRCDPISGHVSLYWYRQALGQGPEFLTYFNYEAQQDKSGLPNDRFSAERPEGSISTLTIQRTEQRDSAMYRCASSLQGMNTEAFFGQGTRLTVV.